This T cell receptor (beta chain) comes out of a study of regulatory T cells in long-lasting Graves disease. General study findings and limits: Researchers examined only peripheral blood and not thyroid tissue.

Time point indicated: persistent/refractory GD, antithyroid drugs over 5 years with positive TRAb. Making the TCR library involved RNA that had been extracted from PBMCs. From an endocrinology department in Xi'an, China, came the patients. Note on this clonotype: Its antigen is currently unknown. Possible read error: a much larger clone is one base away.

Libraries of TCR beta came from iRepertoire HTBI primers plus Arm-PCR of CDR3 regions. TCRdb ran MiXCR on the multiplex PCR reads and lists one entry per CDR3 protein. The repertoire holds fewer than 600,000 distinct CDR3 sequences, around a fifth seen once, with around 13% in the top ten. This receptor was taken from a female donor with Graves disease. The sequencing used peripheral blood mononuclear cells (PBMCs), collected when the disease was refractory, from a patient treated with antithyroid drugs.

CDR3 residues: CASSLNFLSNQPQHF. The CDR3 coding sequence is TGTGCCAGCAGTTTAAACTTCCTTAGCAATCAGCCCCAGCATTTT. This chain joins TRBV12-3 or TRBV12-4 and TRBJ1-5, with unresolved D. Trimming took off 2 bases at V and 0 bases at J, with 8 bases between the two ends. The CDR3 runs to 15 residues.